The clone carrying this T cell receptor beta chain came up a few times. What it recognizes is unknown. The data derive from a study of response to subunit inactivated influenza vaccine. Study results and caveats: The authors suggested that few new T cells are recruited per seasonal influenza vaccination.

V lost 2 bases and J lost 6; bases outside the gene matches: 5. CDR1 DFQATT and CDR2 SNEGSKA come from the germline V gene (reference sequence). The CDR3 is made up of 14 amino acids. TCRdb ran MiXCR on the RT-PCR reads and lists one entry per CDR3 protein. Seen here are hundreds of thousands of distinct CDR3 sequences, 11% to 15% observed once, and the top ten hold 6.5% to 8.5%. Sequences were derived from PBMCs from blood, sampled approximately 15 days before vaccination. The source is a man in his fifties or sixties who received an inactivated influenza vaccine. The chain is built from TRBV20-1 and TRBJ2-3; the match to TRBD1 covers 10 bases. CDR3 nucleotide sequence: TGCAGTGCTAGATGGGACAGGGGAGGTGATACGCAGTATTTT. This codes for CSARWDRGGDTQYF.